This TCR beta chain is from a study of shared clonotypes between healthy human individuals. Clones were sequenced by immunoSEQ multiplex PCR, and TCRdb holds only the in-frame ones, with some missing. The sample holds roughly 2,300,000 clones; just under 95% are singletons and the top ten take approximately 0.39%. Germline V gene sequence: CDR1 SGHRS, CDR2 YFSETQ. The V and J ends lost 0 bases and 2 bases respectively, with 11 bases between them. This CDR3 is built from 15 residues. Sequenced sample: naive CD4+ T cells from PBMCs. Subset given: CD45RA+ positively selected. The chain recombines TRBV5-1 with TRBJ1-1, with D possibly matching TRBD1 (5 bases). This TCR was recovered from a man younger than 35 in good health. Some clones in this sample may be carry-over from other donors' samples. CDR3 bases: TGCGCCAGCAGCTTGGGTCCAGGGTTCAACACTGAAGCTTTCTTT. Residues: CASSLGPGFNTEAFF.